This passage covers 8 T cell receptor beta chains from one sample sequenced in a study of blood T cells in healthy people across ages (dated by TCRdb to the mid-2010s). Libraries were made using 5' RACE. Sequencing used an Illumina HiSeq 2500. A second PCR of roughly 6 to 11 cycles was run with a J-beta primer mix and a sample-barcoded 5' primer. The raw public data were reprocessed by TCRdb itself: fastp quality trimming at Q25, MiXCR clonotype calling, in-frame beta chains only. Rows with a matching CDR3 protein are joined into one entry that keeps the most common DNA and genes. This sample has approximately 1,000,000 distinct CDR3 sequences in its table, and roughly two fifths of those were observed once. Of the sample, roughly 14% falls within the top ten clones. Sequenced sample: blood. These receptors were collected from a man between 18 and 35 years old in good health.

CDR3 in DNA: TGTGCCAGCAGTCCACCCGGGACAGGGGACACCGGGGAGCTGTTTTTT. Protein product: CASSPPGTGDTGELFF. The chain links TRBV12-3 or TRBV12-4 to TRBJ2-2, with TRBD1 identical over 10 bases. V dropped 5 bases and J dropped 3; count of bases not matched to a gene: 6. The length of the CDR3 is 16 residues.

The chain uses TRBV20-1 and TRBJ2-1; no clear D. CDR1 and CDR2 from the germline V gene are DFQATT and SNEGSKA (reference sequence). The CDR3 runs to 11 residues. V dropped 5 bases and J dropped 10 bases, with 12 bases sitting between them. Here the CDR3 reads CSASQLGEQFF. The CDR3 DNA reads TGCAGTGCTTCCCAACTCGGAGAGCAGTTCTTC.

The sample holds a few counts of this clonotype. V is TRBV6-5 and J is TRBJ2-7; no firm D call. This CDR3 has 15 residues. The V end lost 5 bases, the J end lost 3 bases, and 17 bases lay between the germline ends. Germline values: CDR1 MNHEY, CDR2 SVGAGI. The CDR3 bases are TGTGCCAGCAGTCCCGAGTCTCCCCTACTCTACGAGCAGTACTTC. Translating it yields CASSPESPLLYEQYF.

The rearrangement joins TRBV6-6 to TRBJ2-5; 8 positions agree with TRBD2. The germline CDR1 and CDR2 sequences are MNHNY and SVGAGI (reference sequence). The J segment lost 11 bases and the V segment lost 5 bases, leaving 10 bases of the junction unmatched. The CDR3 is 13 amino acids. The CDR3 DNA reads TGTGCCAGCAGTCCCGGGGGGGTGAAAGAGCAGTACTTC. This encodes CASSPGGVKEQYF.

As for this clonotype: Since a much larger clone is just one base distant, this may be a read error. The chain employs TRBV29-1 and TRBJ2-1; the D gene is possibly TRBD1 (6 bases). Germline V gene sequence: CDR1 SQVTM, CDR2 ANQGSEA. The CDR3 is 13 residues long. In DNA form, the CDR3 reads TGCAGCGTGGACAGAAGCTCCCACAATGAGCAGTTCTTC. Protein sequence: CSVDRSSHNEQFF.

The chain carries TRBV20-1 and TRBJ2-4, with TRBD2 as a possible D gene (7 bases). V lost 5 bases and J lost 3, with 23 bases in between. CDR1 DFQATT and CDR2 SNEGSKA come from the germline V gene (reference sequence). This CDR3 comprises 17 residues. CDR3 sequence (DNA): TGCAGTGCTCGCCCGAAGGACGGAGGGGGGGACAAAAACATTCAGTACTTC. It encodes CSARPKDGGGDKNIQYF.

The chain joins TRBV4-3 to TRBJ1-4; TRBD1 is a possible D gene (5 bases). The CDR3 consists of 15 residues. Germline CDR1 is LGHNA and CDR2 is YSLEER. V shed 0 bases and J shed 3 bases, with 8 bases lying between them. CDR3 nucleotides: TGCGCCAGCAGCCAAGATAGGGGTTCTAATGAAAAACTGTTTTTT. It encodes CASSQDRGSNEKLFF.

The chain links TRBV4-1 to TRBJ2-5, with 7 bases aligning to TRBD1. Losses at the gene ends were 4 bases for V and 11 bases for J; bases not matched to a gene: 16. The CDR3 runs to 15 residues. Germline lookup yields CDR1 MGHRA and CDR2 YSYEKL. The DNA for the CDR3 is TGCGCCAGCAGCCGAGAGTGGGACAGTAGGAATGAGCAGTACTTC. This gives the protein CASSREWDSRNEQYF.